The present TCR beta chain was sequenced within a study of T cell repertoires in cytomegalovirus infection. Whole-study context: It can be stated that public TCR beta signatures indicated CMV infection as well as a matching HLA type. Whole-study results and caveats: Cumulated frequencies of public TCR beta families served to identify carriers of CMV plus the relevant HLA.

A word on this clonotype: Its antigen remains unknown.

MiXCR was run by TCRdb on the reads, yielding one entry per CDR3 protein. The profile shows fewer than 550,000 distinct CDR3 sequences, over 9% of them singletons. The CDR3 extends over 12 amino acids. The germline V gene has CDR1 ENHRY and CDR2 SYGVKD. The V and J ends lost 2 bases and 7 bases respectively, with 8 bases between them. The chain joins TRBV10-3 to TRBJ1-1; tentatively, D is TRBD1 (5 bases). Sequenced input: PBMCs. The origin of this receptor is a human donor in good health (CMV status not recorded). Some clones in this sample may be carry-over from other donors' samples. The CDR3 loop reads CAISERGGEAFF. CDR3 DNA: TGTGCCATCAGTGAGAGGGGAGGTGAAGCTTTCTTT.